The sequence of this T cell receptor (beta chain) was determined in a study of blood T cell repertoires in COVID-19. Some clones are missing from TCRdb's copy, which holds only in-frame ones; the method was immunoSEQ multiplex PCR. The table records 200,000 to 300,000 clones, 70% to 90% of them present only once. Germline CDR1 and CDR2: MNHEY and SVGAGI. The CDR3 has 12 residues. V was cut by 6 bases and J by 5 bases, with 7 bases left in between. This clonotype was obtained from a woman between 40 and 55 years old with acute COVID-19. What was sequenced was PBMCs or T cells enriched from blood (not recorded which). The J gene is TRBJ1-4, the V gene TRBV6-5; no definite D call. The CDR3 region has the DNA TGTGCCAGCAGCCCACTAAATGAAAAACTGTTTTTT. It codes for CASSPLNEKLFF.